This is a list of T cell receptor beta chains from one sample in a study of blood T cell repertoires in COVID-19. Assay: immunoSEQ multiplex PCR; the TCRdb copy retains only in-frame clones and omits some. The repertoire has tens of thousands of clones, roughly 86% of them found once; the top ten carry around 8.2%. The sequencing input was peripheral blood. The receptors stem from a woman at least 80 years old with acute or convalescent COVID-19. CDR3s include the opening cysteine and the closing phenylalanine or tryptophan. Fields, in order: V gene, CDR3 protein.

v_gene: TRBV7-2; CDR3aa: CASSSRDRGYEQYF
v_gene: TRBV4-1; CDR3aa: CASSQELAPSYNEQFF
v_gene: TRBV5-5; CDR3aa: CASSSKTGGSYNSPLHF
v_gene: TRBV5-1; CDR3aa: CASSFGENYEQYF
v_gene: TRBV15; CDR3aa: CATSETVDDYEQYF
v_gene: TRBV5-4; CDR3aa: CASSLEQVVAWRGLFF
v_gene: TRBV6-4; CDR3aa: CASRPGGSTGELFF
v_gene: TRBV2; CDR3aa: CASTKQGNTGELFF
v_gene: TRBV7-7; CDR3aa: CASSSTGTNTGELFF
v_gene: TRBV6-6; CDR3aa: CASKGTAGGAYNEQFF
v_gene: TRBV5-1; CDR3aa: CASSFKQDNEQFF
v_gene: TRBV5-1; CDR3aa: CASSRVVAGGRETQYF
v_gene: TRBV2; CDR3aa: CASSLGTGGPKAFF
v_gene: TRBV19; CDR3aa: CASSSNPGSTDTQYF
v_gene: TRBV19; CDR3aa: CASSRESSYNEQFF
v_gene: TRBV6-5; CDR3aa: CASSYEAGMKTQYF
v_gene: TRBV5-1; CDR3aa: CASSLGAISGNTIYF
v_gene: TRBV6-6; CDR3aa: CASSYGGSPWQFF
v_gene: TRBV27; CDR3aa: CASSDRGLSTDTQYF
v_gene: TRBV30; CDR3aa: CAWGKDRGTYEQYF
v_gene: TRBV20-1; CDR3aa: CSAREARQFF
v_gene: TRBV5-1; CDR3aa: CASRRAGAIEETQYF
v_gene: TRBV27; CDR3aa: CASSLVSGPQHF
v_gene: TRBV24-1; CDR3aa: CATSGGTGVNQPQHF
v_gene: TRBV29-1; CDR3aa: CSGTTWTRGTDTQYF
v_gene: TRBV2; CDR3aa: CASSPLTSGGHTDTQYF
v_gene: TRBV2; CDR3aa: CASKLGQGAYEQYF
v_gene: TRBV3-1/TRBV3-2; CDR3aa: CASRGQGSFNYGYTF
v_gene: TRBV30; CDR3aa: CAWSGTQIGELFF
v_gene: TRBV3-1/TRBV3-2; CDR3aa: CASSQIQGTDTQYF
v_gene: TRBV9; CDR3aa: CASSVAKGLAGERDTQYF
v_gene: TRBV4-2; CDR3aa: CASSAGIKAGAGNEQFF
v_gene: TRBV19; CDR3aa: CASRGAVGPGELFF
v_gene: TRBV10-3; CDR3aa: CAISERGGNQPQHF
v_gene: TRBV12-3/TRBV12-4; CDR3aa: CASSRGGEKLFF
v_gene: TRBV20-1; CDR3aa: CSARTGYEQYF
v_gene: TRBV5-6; CDR3aa: CASSLVGGDEQYF